The present T cell receptor beta chain was sequenced within a study of cytomegalovirus exposure and HLA in healthy donors. About the study: The study's early data release held about 85 million unique TCRs from HLA-typed donors.

Study conclusions and caveats: Approximately 18,000 TCR beta sequences were associated with HLA alleles at 0.05 false discovery rate in a later analysis. For most TCR sequences rarity was the rule, although some public TCRs occurred in many donors.

V dropped 3 bases and J dropped 9 bases, with 18 bases sitting between them. The CDR3 length is 13 residues. The germline V gene encodes CDR1 GTSNPN and CDR2 SVGIG (reference sequence). Primers: 60 Vbeta forward and 13 Jbeta reverse. This table comes from immunoSEQ multiplex PCR, and its TCRdb copy is limited to in-frame clones, with some not included. This sample has approximately 150,000 clones, with over 70% found just once. In its sample, this clone was seen a few times. Its antigen is not known. The specimen was PBMCs. The chain employs TRBV30 and TRBJ2-7, with a weak D call TRBD1 (6 bases). The receptor comes from a man aged 25-45 years in good health and CMV-seropositive. The CDR3 DNA reads as TGTGCCTGGAGACCCCAGGGGCCCCGGGGGCAGTACTTC. It is translated as CAWRPQGPRGQYF.